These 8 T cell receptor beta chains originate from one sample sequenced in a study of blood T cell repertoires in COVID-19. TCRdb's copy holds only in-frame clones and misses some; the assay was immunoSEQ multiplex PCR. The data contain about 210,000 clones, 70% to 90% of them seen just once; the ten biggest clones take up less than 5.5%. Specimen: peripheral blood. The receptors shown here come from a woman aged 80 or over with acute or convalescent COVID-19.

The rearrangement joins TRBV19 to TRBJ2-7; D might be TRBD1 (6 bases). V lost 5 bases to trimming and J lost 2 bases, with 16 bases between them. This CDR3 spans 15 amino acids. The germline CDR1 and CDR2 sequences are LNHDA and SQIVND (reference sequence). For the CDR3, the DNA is TGTGCCAGTAGTCCCTCTTCGGACAGAGCCTACGAGCAGTACTTC. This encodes CASSPSSDRAYEQYF. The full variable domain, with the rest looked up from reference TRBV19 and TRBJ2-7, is DGGITQSPKYLFRKEGQNVTLSCEQNLNHDAMYWYRQDPGQGLRLIYYSQIVNDFQKGDIAEGYSVSREKKESFPLTVTSAQKNPTAFYLCASSPSSDRAYEQYFGPGTRLTVT.

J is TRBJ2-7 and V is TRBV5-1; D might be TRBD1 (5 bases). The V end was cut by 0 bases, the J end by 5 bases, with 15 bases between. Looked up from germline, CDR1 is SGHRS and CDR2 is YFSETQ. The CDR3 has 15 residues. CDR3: CASSLESKGENEQYF. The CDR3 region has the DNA TGCGCCAGCAGCTTGGAATCTAAAGGGGAAAACGAGCAGTACTTC.

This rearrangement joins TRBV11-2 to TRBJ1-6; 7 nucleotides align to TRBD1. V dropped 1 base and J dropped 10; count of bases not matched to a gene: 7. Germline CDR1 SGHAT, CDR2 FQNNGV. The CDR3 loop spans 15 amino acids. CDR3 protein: CASSLVRRDRSPLHF. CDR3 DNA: TGTGCCAGCAGCTTAGTGAGGAGGGACAGATCACCCCTCCACTTT.

For the CDR3, the DNA is TGTGCCAGCAGTCCACGGGATTCCTACGAGCAGTACTTC. Its protein is CASSPRDSYEQYF. This chain connects TRBV6-5 to TRBJ2-7; TRBD2 is a possible D gene (5 bases). V gave up 5 bases and J gave up 1 base, with 9 bases separating them. This CDR3 contains 13 residues. From germline, CDR1 is MNHEY and CDR2 SVGAGI.

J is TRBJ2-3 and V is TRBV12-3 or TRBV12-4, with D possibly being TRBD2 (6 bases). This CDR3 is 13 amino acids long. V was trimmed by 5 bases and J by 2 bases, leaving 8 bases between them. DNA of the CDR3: TGTGCCAGCAGTCAGGACTACACAGATACGCAGTATTTT. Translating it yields CASSQDYTDTQYF.

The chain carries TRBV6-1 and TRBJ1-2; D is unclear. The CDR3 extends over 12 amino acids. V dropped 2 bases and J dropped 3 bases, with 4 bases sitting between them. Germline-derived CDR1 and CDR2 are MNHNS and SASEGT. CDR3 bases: TGTGCCAGCAGTGAAATCGACTATGGCTACACCTTC. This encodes CASSEIDYGYTF.

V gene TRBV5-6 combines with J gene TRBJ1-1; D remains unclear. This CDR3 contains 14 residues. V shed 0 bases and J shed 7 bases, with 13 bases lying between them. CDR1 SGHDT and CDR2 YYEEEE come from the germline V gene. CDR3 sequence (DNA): TGTGCCAGCAGCTTGGCAATGAAGGAGCGTGAAGCTTTCTTT. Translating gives CASSLAMKEREAFF.

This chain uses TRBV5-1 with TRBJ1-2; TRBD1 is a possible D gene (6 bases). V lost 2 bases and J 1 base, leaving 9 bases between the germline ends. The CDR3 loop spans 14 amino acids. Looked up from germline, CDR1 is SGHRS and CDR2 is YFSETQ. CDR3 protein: CASSLNRDNYGYTF. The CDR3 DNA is TGCGCCAGCAGCTTAAACAGGGATAACTATGGCTACACCTTC. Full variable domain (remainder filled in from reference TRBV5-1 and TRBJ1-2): KAGVTQTPRYLIKTRGQQVTLSCSPISGHRSVSWYQQTPGQGLQFLFEYFSETQRNKGNFPGRFSGRQFSNSRSEMNVSTLELGDSALYLCASSLNRDNYGYTFGSGTRLTVV.